This passage covers 3 T cell receptor beta chains from one sample sequenced in a study of CDR3 diversity in severe acne (dated by TCRdb to between 2017 and 2020). The library was made by PCR. TCRdb records Illumina HiSeq 2000 as the sequencer. TCRdb redid the processing of the public reads, applying fastp at Q25 and MiXCR, and retained in-frame beta chains. Each CDR3 protein appears once, grouped with its most common genes and DNA. For this sample the table gives more than 85,000 distinct CDR3 sequences, of which 48% were detected only once. In total, the top ten clones hold about a tenth of the sample. The specimen sequenced was blood. These receptors were collected from a male donor in good health, serving as a control.

This clonotype was seen more than once but under ten times. The J gene is TRBJ1-2, the V gene TRBV13; D unclear. Between the trimmed V and J ends, which lost 2 bases and 2 bases, there was a span of 9 bases. Germline assignment: CDR1 PRHDT and CDR2 FYEKMQ (reference sequence). The CDR3 has 14 residues. The CDR3 spells CASSLNWPNYGYTF. Here the CDR3 DNA reads TGTGCCAGCAGCTTAAATTGGCCCAACTATGGCTACACCTTC.

At least ten counts were recorded for this clonotype. The chain employs TRBV7-6 and TRBJ2-5; D is possibly TRBD1 or TRBD2 (5 bases each). Trimming shortened V by 0 bases and J by 4 bases, and 12 bases separated the two germline ends. The CDR3 covers 15 residues. The germline V gene has CDR1 SGHVS and CDR2 FNYEAQ. The CDR3 DNA is TGTGCCAGCAGCTTAGCGTACGGGGCACGAGAGACCCAGTACTTC. It translates to CASSLAYGARETQYF.

The rearrangement links TRBV7-9 to TRBJ2-7; 9 bases line up with TRBD1. The germline CDR1 and CDR2 sequences are SEHNR and FQNEAQ (reference sequence). The CDR3 runs to 15 residues. V was pared by 6 bases and J by 0 bases, with 6 bases of the junction left unmatched. In DNA, the CDR3 is TGTGCCAGCAGGCCTCCGGGACAGGGCTCCTACGAGCAGTACTTC. Protein: CASRPPGQGSYEQYF.